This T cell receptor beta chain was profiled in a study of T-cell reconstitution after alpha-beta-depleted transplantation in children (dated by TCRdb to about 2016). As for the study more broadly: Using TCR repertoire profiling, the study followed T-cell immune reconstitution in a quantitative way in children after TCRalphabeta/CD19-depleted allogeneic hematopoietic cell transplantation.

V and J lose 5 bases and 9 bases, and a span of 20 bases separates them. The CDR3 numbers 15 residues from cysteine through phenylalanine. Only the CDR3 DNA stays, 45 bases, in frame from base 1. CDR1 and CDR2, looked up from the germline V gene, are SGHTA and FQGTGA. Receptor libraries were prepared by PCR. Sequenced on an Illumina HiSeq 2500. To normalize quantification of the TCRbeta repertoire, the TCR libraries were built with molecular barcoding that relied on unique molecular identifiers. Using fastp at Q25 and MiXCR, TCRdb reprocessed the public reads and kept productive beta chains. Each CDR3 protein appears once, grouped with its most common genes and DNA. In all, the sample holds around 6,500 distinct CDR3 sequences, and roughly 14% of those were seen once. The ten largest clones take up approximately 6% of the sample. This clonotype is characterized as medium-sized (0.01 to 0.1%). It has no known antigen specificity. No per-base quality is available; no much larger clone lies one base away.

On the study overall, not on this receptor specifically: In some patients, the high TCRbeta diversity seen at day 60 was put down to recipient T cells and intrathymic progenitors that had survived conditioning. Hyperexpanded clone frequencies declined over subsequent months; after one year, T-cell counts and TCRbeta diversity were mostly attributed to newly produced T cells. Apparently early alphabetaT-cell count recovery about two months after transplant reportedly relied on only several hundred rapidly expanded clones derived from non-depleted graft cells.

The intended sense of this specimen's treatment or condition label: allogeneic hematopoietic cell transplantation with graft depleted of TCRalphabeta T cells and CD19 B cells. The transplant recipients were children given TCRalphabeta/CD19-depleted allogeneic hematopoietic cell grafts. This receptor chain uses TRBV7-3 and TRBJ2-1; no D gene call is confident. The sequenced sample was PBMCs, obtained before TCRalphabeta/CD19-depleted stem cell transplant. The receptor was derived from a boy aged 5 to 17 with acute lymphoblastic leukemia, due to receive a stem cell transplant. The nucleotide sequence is TGTGCCAGCAGCCCCGGCTGGCTAGTTACTGGTGAGCAGTTCTTC. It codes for CASSPGWLVTGEQFF.